Below are 27 T cell receptor beta chains sequenced from a single sample in a study of blood T cell repertoires in COVID-19 (dated by TCRdb to the early 2020s). Library creation used the immunoSEQ multiplex PCR assay. What TCRdb holds here is the immuneACCESS table cut down to in-frame rearrangements. Part of the clones is not present; checked against another copy, under half of the missing clones reflect an unresolved V gene, and the others are unexplained. This sample holds 350,000 to 450,000 clones; 85% to 90% were observed only once. More than 0.95% of the sample lies in the top ten. Sequencing used PBMCs or T cells enriched from blood (not recorded which). The receptor set was obtained from a man aged 25 to 40 who had recovered from COVID-19.

The genes are TRBV5-1 and TRBJ1-1; 7 nucleotides agree with TRBD1. The CDR3 length is 15 residues. Germline CDR1 is SGHRS and CDR2 is YFSETQ. V shed 0 bases and J 6 bases; nucleotides not matched to a gene: 8. CDR3 amino acids: CASSLGEGAVAEAFF. The CDR3 DNA is TGCGCCAGCAGCTTGGGAGAGGGGGCGGTCGCTGAAGCTTTCTTT.

CDR3 region: CATAGGGTGANVLTF. CDR3 bases: TGTGCCACCGCGGGTGGGGGGACTGGGGCCAACGTCCTGACTTTC. The gene calls are TRBV15 and TRBJ2-6, with a possible D match to TRBD2 (6 bases). CDR1 is LNHNV and CDR2 is YYDKDF in the germline V gene (reference sequence). With 8 bases removed from V and 2 bases from J, the gap between germline ends came to 13 bases. There are 15 residues in the CDR3.

The V call is TRBV5-1, the J call TRBJ1-2; D is unclear. Trimming took 1 base from V and 4 from J, leaving 5 bases between them. Per germline, CDR1 SGHRS and CDR2 YFSETQ. The CDR3 spans 12 residues. In nucleotides, the CDR3 is TGCGCCAGCAGCTTGCCCAGCTATGGCTACACCTTC. It translates to CASSLPSYGYTF.

J is TRBJ1-6 and V is TRBV6-5; TRBD1 might be the D (5 bases). CDR1 is MNHEY and CDR2 is SVGAGI in the germline V gene. The CDR3 contains 14 residues. V lost 7 bases, J lost 10 bases, and 17 bases lay in between. The CDR3 coding sequence is TGTGCCAGCACCACCGACAGATCGGAATCACCCCTCCACTTT. Translation gives CASTTDRSESPLHF.

The chain combines TRBV18 with TRBJ2-2, with a weak D call TRBD1 (6 bases). V shed 4 bases and J shed 2 bases, with 23 bases lying between them. Germline CDR1 and CDR2: KGHSH and LQKENI. This CDR3 contains 19 residues. This CDR3 reads CASSHTMNRVSPNTGELFF. The CDR3 nucleotides read TGTGCCAGCTCACATACCATGAACAGGGTATCCCCAAACACCGGGGAGCTGTTTTTT.

This clone occurred once. The J gene is TRBJ1-5, the V gene TRBV28; tentatively, D is TRBD1 (6 bases). In germline, CDR1 is MDHEN, CDR2 SYDVKM. The CDR3 totals 14 residues. Between the trimmed V and J ends, which lost 5 bases and 3 bases, there was a span of 11 bases. CDR3 DNA: TGTGCCAGCAGTCCGGGACACCCCAATCAGCCCCAGCATTTT. Amino acids: CASSPGHPNQPQHF.

The V call is TRBV5-1, the J call TRBJ1-3; D not resolved. CDR1 is SGHRS, CDR2 YFSETQ, per germline. V lost 0 bases and J lost 0, with 10 bases in between. The CDR3 length is 16 residues. The CDR3 sequence is CASSLGHASSGNTIYF. The CDR3 DNA follows: TGCGCCAGCAGCTTGGGACACGCAAGCTCTGGAAACACCATATATTTT.

The rearrangement links TRBV28 to TRBJ1-2, with D tentatively TRBD1 (5 bases). Germline V CDR1 and CDR2: MDHEN, SYDVKM. The V gene lost 2 bases and the J gene lost 1 base, with 11 bases spanning the gap. The CDR3 length is 15 residues. In DNA form, the CDR3 reads TGTGCCAGCAGTTTACCTACAGGAGTTAACTATGGCTACACCTTC. Its translation: CASSLPTGVNYGYTF.

This clone showed up just once. This sequence joins TRBV19 and TRBJ1-5; D is undetermined. Per germline, CDR1 LNHDA and CDR2 SQIVND (reference sequence). This CDR3 has 12 residues. The V gene lost 8 bases and the J gene lost 5 bases, with 10 bases spanning the gap. The CDR3 nucleotides read TGTGCCAGTCGAGAGGCCGATCAGCCCCAGCATTTT. Its translation: CASREADQPQHF.

Concerning this clone: Within the sample, other DNA sequences also encode this same CDR3. This sequence joins TRBV18 and TRBJ1-3; TRBD1 aligns across 8 bases. This CDR3 contains 14 residues. Germline V gives CDR1 KGHSH, CDR2 LQKENI. After removal of 3 bases from V and 2 bases from J, the junction contained 0 bases not matched to a gene. The CDR3 is CASSPDRAGNTIYF. CDR3 sequence (DNA): TGTGCCAGCTCACCGGACAGGGCTGGAAACACCATATATTTT.

V and J are TRBV19 and TRBJ1-3; unclear D gene. Germline loops: CDR1 LNHDA, CDR2 SQIVND (reference sequence). V was cut by 6 bases and J by 2 bases, with 17 bases left in between. The CDR3 contains 16 residues. The CDR3 sequence is CASRAGPLRAGNTIYF. The CDR3 coding sequence is TGTGCCAGTAGGGCGGGTCCGCTCCGGGCTGGAAACACCATATATTTT.

V gene TRBV3-1 (or the pseudogene TRBV3-2) combines with J gene TRBJ2-2, with 11 bases identical to TRBD2. CDR1 and CDR2 from the germline V gene are LGHDT and YNNKEL (reference sequence). This CDR3 is built from 20 residues. Unmatched junction bases numbered 13, after V lost 4 bases and J lost 0 bases. CDR3 loop: CASSLSWLAGGPTNTGELFF. The CDR3, as DNA: TGTGCCAGCAGCCTTAGCTGGTTAGCGGGAGGGCCAACGAACACCGGGGAGCTGTTTTTT.

The rearrangement links TRBV10-3 to TRBJ2-3, with D possibly being TRBD2 (6 bases). The CDR3 has 15 residues. Trimming took 2 bases from V and 6 from J, leaving 15 bases between them. Germline V gene data show CDR1 as ENHRY and CDR2 as SYGVKD. CDR3: CAISEERASTDTQYF. CDR3 nucleotide sequence: TGTGCCATCAGTGAGGAGCGGGCCTCCACGGATACGCAGTATTTT.

The chain has TRBV5-1 and TRBJ2-3, with 8 bases lining up with TRBD2. CDR3 length equals 14 residues. J lost 4 bases, V lost 7 bases, and 8 bases had no gene match. Germline V gene sequence: CDR1 SGHRS, CDR2 YFSETQ. The CDR3 spells CASWVTGGPDTQYF. The CDR3 DNA is TGCGCCAGCTGGGTAACGGGAGGGCCAGATACGCAGTATTTT.

The chain joins TRBV3-1 (or the pseudogene TRBV3-2) to TRBJ1-2; D gene unclear. Germline lookup yields CDR1 LGHDT and CDR2 YNNKEL (reference sequence). The CDR3 spans 12 residues. V was pared by 1 base and J by 7 bases, with 7 bases between. The CDR3 nucleotides read TGTGCCAGCAGCCAAGGGGCGCGTGGCTACACCTTC. Amino acid sequence: CASSQGARGYTF.

This clone was counted a few times. The genes are TRBV30 and TRBJ2-1, with D maybe TRBD1 (5 bases). The CDR3 spans 14 residues. In germline, CDR1 is GTSNPN, CDR2 SVGIG (reference sequence). V gave up 4 bases and J gave up 4 bases, with 14 bases separating them. Here the CDR3 reads CAWTRQINYNEQFF. The CDR3 DNA reads TGTGCCTGGACTCGACAGATAAATTACAATGAGCAGTTCTTC. The full variable domain, rest sourced from reference TRBV30 and TRBJ2-1, is SQTIHQWPATLVQPVGSPLSLECTVEGTSNPNLYWYRQAAGRGLQLLFYSVGIGQISSEVPQNLSASRPQDRQFILSSKKLLLSDSGFYLCAWTRQINYNEQFFGPGTRLTVL.

The V and J genes are TRBV3-1 (or the pseudogene TRBV3-2) and TRBJ1-2; 8 positions match TRBD1. CDR3 length: 13 amino acids. V dropped 4 bases and J dropped 3; count of bases not matched to a gene: 1. The germline V gene has CDR1 LGHDT and CDR2 YNNKEL (reference sequence). Here the CDR3 reads CASSRDRYYGYTF. As DNA, the CDR3 is TGTGCCAGCAGCCGGGACAGGTACTATGGCTACACCTTC.

CDR3 DNA: TGTGCCAGCAGCCGCGGGGGGGCTGAAGGCTACACCTTC. Protein: CASSRGGAEGYTF. The chain carries TRBV3-1 (or the pseudogene TRBV3-2) and TRBJ1-2; perhaps TRBD1 as D (6 bases). CDR1 is LGHDT, CDR2 YNNKEL, per germline (reference sequence). The V and J ends lost 4 bases and 8 bases respectively, with 14 bases between them. This CDR3 has 13 amino acids.

V usage is TRBV28 and J usage is TRBJ1-5; TRBD1 might be the D (5 bases). Trimming cost V 7 bases and J 9 bases, with 19 bases left between them. The CDR3 totals 14 residues. Germline CDR1 MDHEN, CDR2 SYDVKM. The CDR3: CASIDAGLQRPQHF. The CDR3 DNA is TGTGCCAGCATTGATGCAGGGTTGCAAAGGCCCCAGCATTTT.

The chain recombines TRBV12-3 or TRBV12-4 with TRBJ1-4; D not certain. V lost 8 bases and J 3 bases, leaving 10 bases between the germline ends. There are 13 residues in the CDR3. The CDR3 loop reads CASGRGANEKLFF. The DNA of the CDR3 is TGTGCCAGCGGCCGAGGTGCTAATGAAAAACTGTTTTTT.

The genes are TRBV27 and TRBJ2-1; 11 bases are a match to TRBD2. V shed 5 bases and J 6 bases; nucleotides not matched to a gene: 9. CDR3 length equals 16 residues. Per the germline V gene, CDR1 is MNHEY and CDR2 is SMNVEV (reference sequence). The CDR3 sequence is CASSTGRLAGTNEQFF. The CDR3 DNA reads TGTGCCAGCAGTACAGGCCGACTAGCGGGAACCAATGAGCAGTTCTTC.

The rearrangement links TRBV28 to TRBJ1-1; tentatively, D is TRBD1 (6 bases). Germline loops: CDR1 MDHEN, CDR2 SYDVKM. Trimming took off 7 bases at V and 1 base at J, with 10 bases between the two ends. The length of the CDR3 is 13 residues. In DNA, the CDR3 is TGTGCCAGCATGGGGGCGGAGAACACTGAAGCTTTCTTT. Translation: CASMGAENTEAFF.

The rearrangement joins TRBV28 to TRBJ2-5; 9 nucleotides match TRBD1. V lost 4 bases to trimming and J lost 0 bases; unmatched junction nucleotides: 15. Germline loops: CDR1 MDHEN, CDR2 SYDVKM. CDR3 length: 19 residues. CDR3 amino acids: CASSYRGRWKTRDQETQYF. CDR3 in DNA: TGTGCCAGCAGTTACAGGGGGCGCTGGAAGACCCGGGACCAAGAGACCCAGTACTTC.

This chain links TRBV28 with TRBJ1-5, with D possibly matching TRBD1 (5 bases). V gave up 8 bases and J gave up 6 bases, with 23 bases separating them. This CDR3 spans 16 amino acids. In germline, CDR1 is MDHEN, CDR2 SYDVKM. The CDR3 DNA reads as TGTGCCAGCGGGGCAGGGAAGCACGGTAATGGTCAGCCCCAGCATTTT. It translates to CASGAGKHGNGQPQHF.

The genes are TRBV5-1 and TRBJ1-4; TRBD1 might be the D (5 bases). The CDR3 is 15 residues long. CDR1 and CDR2 from the germline V gene are SGHRS and YFSETQ. V was cut by 0 bases and J by 3 bases, with 9 bases left in between. The CDR3 here is CASSLVPGANEKLFF. CDR3 DNA sequence: TGCGCCAGCAGCTTGGTGCCGGGGGCTAATGAAAAACTGTTTTTT.

The rearrangement links TRBV10-3 to TRBJ2-2; TRBD1 matches at 8 bases. The germline CDR1 and CDR2 sequences are ENHRY and SYGVKD. J gave up 8 bases and V 7 bases, and 6 bases lay outside the gene matches. This CDR3 is built from 13 residues. The CDR3 loop reads CAINQGARGELFF. In DNA form, the CDR3 reads TGTGCCATCAACCAGGGGGCGCGAGGGGAGCTGTTTTTT.

The rearrangement links TRBV3-1 (or the pseudogene TRBV3-2) to TRBJ2-3, with 10 bases aligning to TRBD2. Germline CDR1 and CDR2: LGHDT and YNNKEL (reference sequence). Losses at the gene ends were 2 bases for V and 5 bases for J; bases not matched to a gene: 10. The CDR3 length is 17 residues. The chain's CDR3 is CASSQRPSGRAGDTQYF. In DNA, the CDR3 is TGTGCCAGCAGCCAACGGCCCAGCGGGAGGGCCGGAGATACGCAGTATTTT.